This is a list of T cell receptor beta chains from one sample in a study of identifying expanded T cells in peripheral blood. Generated by immunoSEQ multiplex PCR, the TCRdb table keeps only in-frame clones and is missing some. The data contain 75,000 to 95,000 clones, roughly 89% of them seen just once; the ten biggest clones take up around 7%. Sequenced material: blood. These receptors came from a person aged 18 to 70 in good health. Both conserved end residues are part of each CDR3. D genes are given only for firm matches. The size field is filled for only some rows; it gives once, few, many or a size class.

j_gene: TRBJ2-5; abundance: -; d_gene: TRBD1; v_gene: TRBV30; CDR3aa: CAWSVHRGETQYF; CDR3nt: TGTGCCTGGAGTGTACACAGGGGGGAGACCCAGTACTTC
j_gene: TRBJ1-4; abundance: -; d_gene: -; v_gene: TRBV5-5; CDR3aa: CASSLGWAGPNEKLFF; CDR3nt: TGTGCCAGCAGCTTGGGGTGGGCGGGACCTAATGAAAAACTGTTTTTT
j_gene: TRBJ2-7; abundance: -; d_gene: -; v_gene: TRBV30; CDR3aa: CAWSVLLIHEQYF; CDR3nt: TGTGCCTGGAGTGTATTACTAATTCACGAGCAGTACTTC
j_gene: TRBJ1-6; abundance: -; d_gene: TRBD1; v_gene: TRBV6-5; CDR3aa: CASRLGQGGSPLHF; CDR3nt: TGTGCCAGCAGACTCGGACAGGGTGGATCACCCCTCCACTTT
j_gene: TRBJ1-2; abundance: -; d_gene: -; v_gene: TRBV4-2; CDR3aa: CASSPWTGGLNGYTF; CDR3nt: TGTGCCAGCAGCCCGTGGACGGGGGGCTTAAATGGCTACACCTTC
j_gene: TRBJ2-3; abundance: -; d_gene: -; v_gene: TRBV6-5; CDR3aa: CASSYSLAGTDTQYF; CDR3nt: TGTGCCAGCAGTTACTCCTTAGCGGGCACAGATACGCAGTATTTT
j_gene: TRBJ1-1; abundance: -; d_gene: -; v_gene: TRBV5-4; CDR3aa: CASSSDVEAFF; CDR3nt: TGTGCCAGCAGCTCTGACGTTGAAGCTTTCTTT
j_gene: TRBJ1-1; abundance: -; d_gene: TRBD1; v_gene: TRBV5-1; CDR3aa: CASSLGSTGYGTEAFF; CDR3nt: TGCGCCAGCAGCCTCGGATCGACAGGGTATGGAACTGAAGCTTTCTTT
j_gene: TRBJ1-2; abundance: -; d_gene: -; v_gene: TRBV12-1; CDR3aa: CASSLMPGGYGYTF; CDR3nt: TGTGCCAGCAGCTTAATGCCAGGGGGCTATGGCTACACCTTC
j_gene: TRBJ2-1; abundance: -; d_gene: TRBD2; v_gene: TRBV13; CDR3aa: CASSLVTSLKSDEQFF; CDR3nt: TGTGCCAGCAGCTTAGTGACTAGCCTCAAGTCAGATGAGCAGTTCTTC
j_gene: TRBJ1-3; abundance: once; d_gene: -; v_gene: TRBV28; CDR3aa: CASSLSHPPGPVGGNTIYF; CDR3nt: TGTGCCAGCAGTTTATCGCACCCACCGGGACCAGTCGGGGGAAACACCATATATTTT
j_gene: TRBJ2-3; abundance: -; d_gene: -; v_gene: TRBV4-1; CDR3aa: CASSLLDPNPFSTDTQYF; CDR3nt: TGCGCCAGCAGCCTCCTTGACCCGAACCCTTTTAGCACAGATACGCAGTATTTT
j_gene: TRBJ2-7; abundance: -; d_gene: -; v_gene: TRBV19; CDR3aa: CASSNIQGYEQYF; CDR3nt: TGTGCCAGTAGTAACATACAGGGCTACGAGCAGTACTTC